This TCR beta chain was recovered during a study of blood T cells in healthy people across ages. Findings and caveats of the study: Naive CD4+ cells and diversity were both higher in long-lived donors than in aged donors.

As for this clonotype: Antigen: not known.

Together with a sample-barcoded 5' primer, a J-beta primer mix was included in a second PCR lasting roughly 6 to 12 cycles. With 12 random nucleotides, a template-switch adaptor tagged each individual cDNA molecule. TCRdb re-analysed the 5' RACE reads in MiXCR, keeping a single row per CDR3 protein. The sample contains 1.5 million to 2 million distinct CDR3 sequences, under 30% of which appear only once. The junction had 11 bases not matched to a gene; V was cut back by 4 bases and J by 5 bases. The CDR3 loop spans 16 amino acids. Germline CDR1 LGHDT, CDR2 YNNKEL (reference sequence). The chain joins TRBV3-1 to TRBJ2-3; 8 bases agree with TRBD2. This clonotype originated in a woman between 25 and 40 years old in good health. Sequenced: blood. The CDR3 spells CASSPRAGGNGDTQYF. The CDR3 DNA sequence: TGTGCCAGCAGCCCCCGGGCGGGGGGCAACGGAGATACGCAGTATTTT.